This is a list of T cell receptor beta chains from one sample in a study of blood T cell repertoires in COVID-19. Data came from immunoSEQ multiplex PCR; TCRdb stores just in-frame clones and leaves some out. The sample has hundreds of thousands of clones, 88% seen once. The sample taken for sequencing was peripheral blood. The receptor source for this set is a woman aged 25 to 39 with acute or convalescent COVID-19. Each CDR3 is given with its conserved first and last residue. The order of the fields is V gene, J gene, D gene, clone size, CDR3 protein, CDR3 DNA. A D gene is named only where the DNA matches it firmly. A row's size may be missing; if present it is once, few, many or a size class.

V: TRBV9; J: TRBJ2-2; D: TRBD2; size: .; CDR3: CASNPSGGNTGELFF; DNA: TGTGCCAGCAACCCTAGCGGAGGGAACACCGGGGAGCTGTTTTTT
V: TRBV6-6; J: TRBJ1-5; D: TRBD1; size: .; CDR3: CASSPHVGGGNQPQHF; DNA: TGTGCCAGCAGTCCCCACGTAGGGGGCGGCAATCAGCCCCAGCATTTT
V: TRBV5-1; J: TRBJ2-5; D: .; size: .; CDR3: CASSSGLQETQYF; DNA: TGCGCCAGCAGCTCGGGACTGCAAGAGACCCAGTACTTC
V: TRBV9; J: TRBJ2-1; D: TRBD1; size: once; CDR3: CASSVLGQGDNEQFF; DNA: TGTGCCAGCAGCGTTCTGGGGCAGGGGGACAATGAGCAGTTCTTC
V: TRBV6-2/TRBV6-3; J: TRBJ2-7; D: TRBD1; size: once; CDR3: CASSSGQQTVYEQYF; DNA: TGTGCCAGCAGCTCGGGACAGCAAACGGTCTACGAGCAGTACTTC
V: TRBV5-1; J: TRBJ2-2; D: TRBD2; size: once; CDR3: CASSLTSGRGRGNPGELFF; DNA: TGCGCCAGCAGCCTGACTAGCGGGAGGGGTAGAGGAAACCCCGGGGAGCTGTTTTTT
V: TRBV19; J: TRBJ2-2; D: TRBD1; size: .; CDR3: CASSRQGGMVTGELFF; DNA: TGTGCCAGTAGTAGACAGGGGGGAATGGTCACCGGGGAGCTGTTTTTT
V: TRBV19; J: TRBJ1-1; D: .; size: .; CDR3: CASRVYGGTEAFF; DNA: TGTGCCAGTAGGGTTTACGGGGGGACTGAAGCTTTCTTT
V: TRBV24-1; J: TRBJ2-7; D: TRBD1; size: .; CDR3: CATSDPRTGASYEQYF; DNA: TGTGCCACCAGTGATCCTAGGACAGGGGCCTCCTACGAGCAGTACTTC
V: TRBV24-1; J: TRBJ2-2; D: .; size: few; CDR3: CATSDRRTGELFF; DNA: TGTGCCACCAGTGACAGGAGGACCGGGGAGCTGTTTTTT
V: TRBV21-1; J: TRBJ2-2; D: .; size: .; CDR3: CASSKGGGVAPENTGELFF; DNA: TGTGCCAGCAGCAAAGGGGGGGGAGTTGCTCCTGAGAACACCGGGGAGCTGTTTTTT